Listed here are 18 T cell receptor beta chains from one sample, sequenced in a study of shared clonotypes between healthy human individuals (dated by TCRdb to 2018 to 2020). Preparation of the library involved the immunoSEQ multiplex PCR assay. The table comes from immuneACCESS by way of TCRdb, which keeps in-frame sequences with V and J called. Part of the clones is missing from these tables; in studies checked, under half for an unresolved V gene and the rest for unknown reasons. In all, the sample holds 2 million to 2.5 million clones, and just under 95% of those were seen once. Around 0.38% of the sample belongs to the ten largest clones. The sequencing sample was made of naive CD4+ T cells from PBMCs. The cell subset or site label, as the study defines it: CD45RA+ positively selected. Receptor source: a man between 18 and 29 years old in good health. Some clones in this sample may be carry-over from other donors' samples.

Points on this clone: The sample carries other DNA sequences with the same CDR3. In nucleotides, the CDR3 is TGCGCCAGCAGCTTGGACGGAGATAGCAATCAGCCCCAGCATTTT. Residues: CASSLDGDSNQPQHF. The V and J genes are TRBV5-1 and TRBJ1-5; D not resolved. Between the trimmed V and J ends, which lost 0 bases and 0 bases, there was a span of 7 bases. The CDR3 totals 15 residues. Germline CDR1 and CDR2: SGHRS and YFSETQ.

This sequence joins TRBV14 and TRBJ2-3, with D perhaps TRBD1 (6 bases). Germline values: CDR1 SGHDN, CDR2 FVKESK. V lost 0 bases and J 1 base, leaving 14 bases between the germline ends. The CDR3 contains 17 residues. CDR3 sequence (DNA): TGTGCCAGCAGCCAAGATCTGTCAGGGGCGGGCACAGATACGCAGTATTTT. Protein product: CASSQDLSGAGTDTQYF.

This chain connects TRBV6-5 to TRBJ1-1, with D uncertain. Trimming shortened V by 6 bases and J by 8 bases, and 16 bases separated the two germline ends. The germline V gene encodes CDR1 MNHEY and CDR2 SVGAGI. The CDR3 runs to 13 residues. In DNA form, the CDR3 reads TGTGCCAGCAGGAGTCCTTGGGCCTCGGAAGCTTTCTTT. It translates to CASRSPWASEAFF.

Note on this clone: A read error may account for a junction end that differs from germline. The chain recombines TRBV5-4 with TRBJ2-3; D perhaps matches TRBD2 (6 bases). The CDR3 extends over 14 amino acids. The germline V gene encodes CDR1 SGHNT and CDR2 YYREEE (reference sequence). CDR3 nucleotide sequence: TGTGCCAGCAGCTTGGGAACTAGCAAAGATACGCAGTATTTT. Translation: CASSLGTSKDTQYF.

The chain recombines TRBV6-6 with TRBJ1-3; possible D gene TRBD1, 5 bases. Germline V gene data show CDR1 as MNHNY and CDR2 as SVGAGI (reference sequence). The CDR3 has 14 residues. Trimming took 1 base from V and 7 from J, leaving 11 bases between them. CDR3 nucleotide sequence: TGTGCCAGCAGTTACTTGGGGGAACGGAACACCATATATTTT. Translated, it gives CASSYLGERNTIYF.

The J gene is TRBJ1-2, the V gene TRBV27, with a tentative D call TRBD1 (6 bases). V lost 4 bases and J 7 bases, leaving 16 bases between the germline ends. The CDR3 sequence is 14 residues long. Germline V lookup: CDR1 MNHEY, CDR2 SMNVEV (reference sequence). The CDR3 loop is CASSSFSGAAGYTF. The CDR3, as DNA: TGTGCCAGCAGTTCGTTCTCAGGGGCGGCTGGCTACACCTTC.

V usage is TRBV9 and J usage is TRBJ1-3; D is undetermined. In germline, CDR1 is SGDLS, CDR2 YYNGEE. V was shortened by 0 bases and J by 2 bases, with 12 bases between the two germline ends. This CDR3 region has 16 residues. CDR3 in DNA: TGTGCCAGCAGCGTAGGGACCGCTAGGGCTGGAAACACCATATATTTT. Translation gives CASSVGTARAGNTIYF.

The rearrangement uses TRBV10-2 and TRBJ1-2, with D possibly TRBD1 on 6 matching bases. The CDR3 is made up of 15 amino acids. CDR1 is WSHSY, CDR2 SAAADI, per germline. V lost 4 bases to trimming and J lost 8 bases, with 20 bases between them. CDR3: CASSGEWGARGGYTF. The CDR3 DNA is TGCGCCAGCAGTGGGGAATGGGGGGCGCGGGGAGGCTACACCTTC.

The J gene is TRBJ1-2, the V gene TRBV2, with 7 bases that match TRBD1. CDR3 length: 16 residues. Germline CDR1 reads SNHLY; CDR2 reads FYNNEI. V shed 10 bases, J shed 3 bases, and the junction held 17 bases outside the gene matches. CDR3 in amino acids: CAIRVLTGTEYYGYTF. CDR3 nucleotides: TGTGCCATCAGGGTGCTTACGGGGACAGAGTACTATGGCTACACCTTC.

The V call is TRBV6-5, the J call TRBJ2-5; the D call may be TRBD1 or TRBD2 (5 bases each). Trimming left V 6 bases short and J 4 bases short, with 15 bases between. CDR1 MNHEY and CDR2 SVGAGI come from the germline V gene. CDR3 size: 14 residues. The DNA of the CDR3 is TGTGCCAGCAGGTCCGGGACGGGGACAGAGACCCAGTACTTC. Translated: CASRSGTGTETQYF.

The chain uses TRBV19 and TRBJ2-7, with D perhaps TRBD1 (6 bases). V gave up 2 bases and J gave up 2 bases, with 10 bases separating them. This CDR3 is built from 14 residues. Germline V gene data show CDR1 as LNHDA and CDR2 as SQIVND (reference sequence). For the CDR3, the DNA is TGTGCCAGTAGTATACCCCCAGGGGCCTACGAGCAGTACTTC. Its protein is CASSIPPGAYEQYF.

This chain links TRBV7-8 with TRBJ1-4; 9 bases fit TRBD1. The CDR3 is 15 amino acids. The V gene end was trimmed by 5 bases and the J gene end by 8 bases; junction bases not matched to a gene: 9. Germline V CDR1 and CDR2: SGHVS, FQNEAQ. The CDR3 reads CASSVRDRGKEKLFF. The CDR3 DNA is TGTGCCAGCAGCGTGAGAGACAGGGGGAAGGAAAAACTGTTTTTT.

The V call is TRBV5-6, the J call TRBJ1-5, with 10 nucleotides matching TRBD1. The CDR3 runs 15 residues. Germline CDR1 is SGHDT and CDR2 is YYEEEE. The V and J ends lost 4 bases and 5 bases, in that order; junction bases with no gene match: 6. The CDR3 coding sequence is TGTGCCAGCAGCACCGGGACAGGGGTTGATCAGCCCCAGCATTTT. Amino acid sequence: CASSTGTGVDQPQHF.

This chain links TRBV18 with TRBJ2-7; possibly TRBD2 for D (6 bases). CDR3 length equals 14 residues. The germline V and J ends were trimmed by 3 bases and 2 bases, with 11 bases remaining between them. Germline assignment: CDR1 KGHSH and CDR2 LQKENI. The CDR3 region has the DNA TGTGCCAGCTCACCCTCGGGGGTCCCCTACGAGCAGTACTTC. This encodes CASSPSGVPYEQYF.

CDR3 nucleotides: TGTGCCAGTAGTGCGGTCCTCACAGATACGCAGTATTTT. This codes for CASSAVLTDTQYF. The J gene is TRBJ2-3, the V gene TRBV19; D unresolved. The ends were cut back, 5 bases at V and 2 bases at J, with 8 bases in the middle. The CDR3 contains 13 residues. Germline CDR1 and CDR2: LNHDA and SQIVND (reference sequence).

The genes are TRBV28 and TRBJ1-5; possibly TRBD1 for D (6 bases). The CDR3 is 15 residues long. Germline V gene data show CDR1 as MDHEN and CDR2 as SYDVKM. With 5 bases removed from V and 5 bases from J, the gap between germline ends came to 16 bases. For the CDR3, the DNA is TGTGCCAGCAGTACCCCCGGCCAGGGGCATCAGCCCCAGCATTTT. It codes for CASSTPGQGHQPQHF.

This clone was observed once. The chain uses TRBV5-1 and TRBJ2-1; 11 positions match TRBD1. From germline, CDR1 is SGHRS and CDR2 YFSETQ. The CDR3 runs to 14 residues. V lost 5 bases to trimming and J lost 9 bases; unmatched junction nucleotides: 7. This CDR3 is CASRSGTGGSEQFF. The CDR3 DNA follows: TGCGCCAGCAGGTCCGGGACAGGGGGAAGTGAGCAGTTCTTC.

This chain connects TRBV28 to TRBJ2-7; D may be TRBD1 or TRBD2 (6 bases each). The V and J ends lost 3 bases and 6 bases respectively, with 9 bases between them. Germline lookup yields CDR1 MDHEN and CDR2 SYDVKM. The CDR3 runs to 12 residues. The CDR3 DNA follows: TGTGCCAGCAGTTTCCGGGGGCGCGAGCAGTACTTC. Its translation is CASSFRGREQYF.